This T cell receptor (beta chain) was recorded in a study of shared clonotypes between healthy human individuals. A remark on this clone: Antigen: not known.

This was a deep-level run. Clones were sequenced by immunoSEQ multiplex PCR, and TCRdb holds only the in-frame ones, with some missing. The table lists about 1.5 million clones, 95% to 99% of them singletons. The germline V gene encodes CDR1 MNHEY and CDR2 SMNVEV (reference sequence). Trimming left V 5 bases short and J 1 base short, with 11 bases between. This CDR3 has 14 amino acids. The study, taken as a whole, reports: Larger richness was generally estimated for naive than memory subsets. Non-shared clonotypes had lower generation probabilities than clonotypes shared by all four sorted-subset donors. Blood alone was sampled, and tissue repertoires likely differ.

The chain couples TRBV27 to TRBJ2-5; D gene ambiguous. The origin of this receptor is a man younger than 40 in good health. Sequencing input: naive CD4+ T cells sorted from blood. As to subset: CD45RA+ positively selected. The DNA for the CDR3 is TGTGCCAGCAGTCCAAGCAGGATCCAAGAGACCCAGTACTTC. Protein sequence: CASSPSRIQETQYF.